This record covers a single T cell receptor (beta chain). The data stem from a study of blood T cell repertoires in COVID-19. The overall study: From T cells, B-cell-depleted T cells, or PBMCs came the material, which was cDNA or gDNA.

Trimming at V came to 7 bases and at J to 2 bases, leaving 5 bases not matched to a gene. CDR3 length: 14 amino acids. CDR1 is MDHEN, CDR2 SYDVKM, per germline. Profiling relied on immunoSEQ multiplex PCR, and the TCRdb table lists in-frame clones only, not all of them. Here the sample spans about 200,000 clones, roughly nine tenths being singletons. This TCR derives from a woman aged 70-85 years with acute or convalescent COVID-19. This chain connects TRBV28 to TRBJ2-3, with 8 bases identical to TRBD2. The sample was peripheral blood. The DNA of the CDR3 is TGTGCCAGCAAATCTAGCGGGTACACAGATACGCAGTATTTT. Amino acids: CASKSSGYTDTQYF.